One T cell receptor (beta chain) is described in this entry. The time point is: peripheral blood 6 weeks after treatment start. Clones were read by immunoSEQ multiplex PCR, and TCRdb kept only the in-frame ones, dropping some. The table records around 120,000 clones, more than 85% of them present only once. The data belong to a study of PD-L1 blockade in urothelial cancer. The CDR3 is 13 amino acids. V was cut by 5 bases and J by 4 bases, with 11 bases left in between. CDR1 is LNHDA, CDR2 SQIVND, per germline (reference sequence). Sequencing was performed on PBMCs, taken around atezolizumab (anti-PD-L1) treatment. The source is a man aged 55-75 years with urothelial cancer. The chain combines TRBV19 with TRBJ2-5, with D possibly matching TRBD1 (6 bases). In nucleotides, the CDR3 is TGTGCCAGTAGTTTGGGGGCCACAGAGACCCAGTACTTC. Translated, it gives CASSLGATETQYF.